The 16 T cell receptor beta chains below all came from one sample that was sequenced in a study of T cell changes during pregnancy in multiple sclerosis. Profiling relied on immunoSEQ multiplex PCR, and the TCRdb table lists in-frame clones only, not all of them. This sample yields tens of thousands of clones, of which around 93% are seen a single time; 2.2% belongs to the top ten. Sample: peripheral blood, taken in the third trimester of pregnancy. Receptors originate from a female donor with multiple sclerosis, enrolled in a pregnancy study.

The chain couples TRBV19 to TRBJ2-3; D is ambiguous. CDR3 length equals 14 residues. Between the trimmed V and J ends, which lost 7 bases and 0 bases, there was a span of 11 bases. Germline CDR1 reads LNHDA; CDR2 reads SQIVND (reference sequence). CDR3: CASIPASSTDTQYF. The CDR3 DNA follows: TGTGCCAGTATTCCAGCGTCTAGCACAGATACGCAGTATTTT.

The chain couples TRBV30 to TRBJ1-5; D is uncertain. Trimming shortened V by 0 bases and J by 7 bases, and 10 bases separated the two germline ends. The CDR3 is 13 residues long. Germline lookup yields CDR1 GTSNPN and CDR2 SVGIG (reference sequence). The CDR3 here is CAWSVGVEQPQHF. In DNA form, the CDR3 reads TGTGCCTGGAGTGTAGGAGTCGAGCAGCCCCAGCATTTT.

The chain recombines TRBV30 with TRBJ1-1, with unresolved D. The V and J ends lost 1 base and 4 bases respectively, with 4 bases between them. Germline loops: CDR1 GTSNPN, CDR2 SVGIG (reference sequence). The CDR3 spans 11 residues. The CDR3 loop reads CAWSGPTEAFF. The CDR3 DNA follows: TGTGCCTGGAGTGGGCCCACTGAAGCTTTCTTT.

V usage is TRBV7-2 and J usage is TRBJ2-5; TRBD1 aligns across 10 bases. The V gene end was trimmed by 1 base and the J gene end by 9 bases; junction bases not matched to a gene: 5. The germline V gene encodes CDR1 SGHTA and CDR2 FQGNSA. This CDR3 is 14 amino acids long. The CDR3 protein is CASSLGRGQGAQYF. CDR3 bases: TGTGCCAGCAGCTTAGGCAGAGGACAGGGGGCCCAGTACTTC.

This chain links TRBV20-1 with TRBJ2-3; no reliable D call. Trimming took 7 bases from V and 5 from J, leaving 7 bases between them. The CDR3 runs to 10 residues. The germline CDR1 and CDR2 sequences are DFQATT and SNEGSKA (reference sequence). In nucleotides, the CDR3 is TGCAGTGTATCGGTAGATACGCAGTATTTT. Translating gives CSVSVDTQYF.

The chain is built from TRBV19 and TRBJ2-7, with D maybe TRBD2 (6 bases). V was cut by 3 bases and J by 2 bases, with 11 bases left in between. In germline, CDR1 is LNHDA, CDR2 SQIVND (reference sequence). This CDR3 region has 14 residues. As DNA, the CDR3 is TGTGCCAGTAGTATGCTAGCGTGGACCTACGAGCAGTACTTC. Its protein product is CASSMLAWTYEQYF.

This chain uses TRBV11-2 with TRBJ2-2; D gene ambiguous. V was clipped by 2 bases and J by 1 base, with 8 bases between them. This CDR3 has 15 amino acids. Germline CDR1 is SGHAT and CDR2 is FQNNGV. The DNA for the CDR3 is TGTGCCAGCAGCTTACCACAGCTGAACACCGGGGAGCTGTTTTTT. Its protein is CASSLPQLNTGELFF.

The rearrangement joins TRBV7-9 to TRBJ2-5, with 7 bases that match TRBD2. Germline-derived CDR1 and CDR2 are SEHNR and FQNEAQ (reference sequence). V shed 1 base and J 2 bases; nucleotides not matched to a gene: 1. The CDR3 contains 14 residues. The CDR3 nucleotides are TGTGCCAGCAGCTTAGGAGCGGGGCAAGAGACCCAGTACTTC. Amino acids: CASSLGAGQETQYF.

The chain combines TRBV5-4 with TRBJ2-3, with a weak D call TRBD2 (7 bases). The V and J ends lost 3 bases and 0 bases respectively, with 14 bases between them. Per germline, CDR1 SGHNT and CDR2 YYREEE (reference sequence). CDR3 size: 16 residues. Here the CDR3 DNA reads TGTGCCAGCAGCTATGGGGGAGGGGGAAGCACAGATACGCAGTATTTT. This translates into CASSYGGGGSTDTQYF.

J is TRBJ2-2 and V is TRBV27, with 10 bases matching TRBD1. Germline CDR1 MNHEY, CDR2 SMNVEV (reference sequence). The CDR3 length is 16 residues. Trimming at V came to 1 base and at J to 5 bases, leaving 4 bases not matched to a gene. In DNA, the CDR3 is TGTGCCAGCAGTTTATTTGGACAGGGGGGGACCGGGGAGCTGTTTTTT. Amino acid sequence: CASSLFGQGGTGELFF.

The chain carries TRBV6-5 and TRBJ1-1; D not resolved. Between the trimmed V and J ends, which lost 7 bases and 0 bases, there was a span of 3 bases. This CDR3 spans 11 amino acids. Per germline, CDR1 MNHEY and CDR2 SVGAGI. CDR3 amino acids: CASKLNTEAFF. Written as DNA, the CDR3 is TGTGCCAGCAAGCTGAACACTGAAGCTTTCTTT.

This chain joins TRBV7-3 and TRBJ2-3; 10 positions agree with TRBD2. Trimming took 5 bases from V and 6 from J; bases not matched to a gene: 8. From germline, CDR1 is SGHTA and CDR2 FQGTGA. This CDR3 has 15 residues. The CDR3 region is CASSPLAGGYDTQYF. In nucleotides, the CDR3 is TGTGCCAGCAGCCCTTTAGCGGGAGGATATGATACGCAGTATTTT.

The sample holds one count of this clone. This sequence joins TRBV9 and TRBJ2-3; a weak D match, TRBD2 (6 bases). Germline lookup yields CDR1 SGDLS and CDR2 YYNGEE. The length of the CDR3 is 14 residues. V was pared by 0 bases and J by 4 bases, with 9 bases between. CDR3 DNA sequence: TGTGCCAGCAGCGTAGACGGGAGTTCAGATACGCAGTATTTT. Its translation is CASSVDGSSDTQYF.

This clone has a single count. The chain joins TRBV6-1 to TRBJ1-5; TRBD1 matches at 7 bases. The CDR3 sequence is 16 residues long. V gave up 3 bases and J gave up 2 bases; unmatched junction bases: 7. CDR1 MNHNS and CDR2 SASEGT come from the germline V gene. The DNA of the CDR3 is TGTGCCAGCAGTGAGGGAACAGGGGTTGGCAATCAGCCCCAGCATTTT. Amino acid sequence: CASSEGTGVGNQPQHF.

The V gene is TRBV27, the J gene TRBJ1-1, with 7 bases lining up with TRBD1. Trimming cost V 2 bases and J 4 bases; bases outside gene matches: 4. The germline V gene encodes CDR1 MNHEY and CDR2 SMNVEV (reference sequence). The CDR3 runs 14 residues. The CDR3 coding sequence is TGTGCCAGCAGTTTAAAGGCAGGGGGCACTGAAGCTTTCTTT. Translating gives CASSLKAGGTEAFF.

There are a few counts of this clone. V and J are TRBV4-1 and TRBJ2-7; TRBD2 aligns across 7 bases. Trimming at V came to 3 bases and at J to 5 bases, leaving 16 bases not matched to a gene. Germline V gene data show CDR1 as MGHRA and CDR2 as YSYEKL. This CDR3 region has 17 residues. In nucleotides, the CDR3 is TGCGCCAGCAGCCAGACCCTCCCCCACCGACTAGCCCACGAGCAGTACTTC. The encoded protein is CASSQTLPHRLAHEQYF.